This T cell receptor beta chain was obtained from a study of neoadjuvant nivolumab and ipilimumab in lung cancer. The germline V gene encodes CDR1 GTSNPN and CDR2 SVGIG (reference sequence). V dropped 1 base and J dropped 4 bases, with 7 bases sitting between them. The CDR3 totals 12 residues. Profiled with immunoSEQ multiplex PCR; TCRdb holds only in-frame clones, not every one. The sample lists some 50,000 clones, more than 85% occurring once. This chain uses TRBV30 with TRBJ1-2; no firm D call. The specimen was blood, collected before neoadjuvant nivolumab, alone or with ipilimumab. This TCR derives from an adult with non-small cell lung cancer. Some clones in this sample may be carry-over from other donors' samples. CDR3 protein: CAWSEGSYGYTF. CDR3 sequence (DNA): TGTGCCTGGAGTGAAGGCAGCTATGGCTACACCTTC.